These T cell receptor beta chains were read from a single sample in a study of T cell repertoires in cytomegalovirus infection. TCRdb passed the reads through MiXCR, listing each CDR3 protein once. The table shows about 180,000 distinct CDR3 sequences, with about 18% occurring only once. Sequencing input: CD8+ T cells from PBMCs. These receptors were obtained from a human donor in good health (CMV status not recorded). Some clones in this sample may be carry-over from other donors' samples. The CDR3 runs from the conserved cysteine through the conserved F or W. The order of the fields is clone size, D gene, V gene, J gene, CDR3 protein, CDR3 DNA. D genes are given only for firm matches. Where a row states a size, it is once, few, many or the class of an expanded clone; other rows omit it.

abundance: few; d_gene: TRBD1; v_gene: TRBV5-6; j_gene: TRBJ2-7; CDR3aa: CASTFGTGSYEQYF; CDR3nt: TGTGCCAGCACCTTTGGGACAGGTTCCTACGAGCAGTACTTC
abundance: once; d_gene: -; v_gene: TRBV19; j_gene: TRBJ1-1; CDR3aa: CASSSNRDDTEAFF; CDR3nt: TGTGCCAGTAGTTCAAACAGGGATGACACTGAAGCTTTCTTT
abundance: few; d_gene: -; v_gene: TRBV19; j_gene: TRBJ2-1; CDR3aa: CASSIGPREQFF; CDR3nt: TGTGCCAGTAGTATAGGACCCCGGGAGCAGTTCTTC
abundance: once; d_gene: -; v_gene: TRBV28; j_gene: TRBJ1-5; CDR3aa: CASSPMVPGDSNQPQHF; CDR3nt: TGTGCCAGCAGCCCCATGGTTCCAGGGGACAGCAATCAGCCCCAGCATTTT
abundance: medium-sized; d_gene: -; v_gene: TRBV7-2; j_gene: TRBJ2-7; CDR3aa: CASSLWDGDYEQYF; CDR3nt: TGTGCCAGCAGCTTATGGGACGGGGACTACGAGCAGTACTTC
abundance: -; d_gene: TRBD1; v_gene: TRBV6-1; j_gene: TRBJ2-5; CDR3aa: CASADRDGETQYF; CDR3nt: TGTGCCAGCGCGGACAGGGACGGGGAGACCCAGTACTTC
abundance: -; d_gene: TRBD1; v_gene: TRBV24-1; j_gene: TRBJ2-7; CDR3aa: CATSVTGASYEQYF; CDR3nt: TGTGCCACCAGTGTTACAGGGGCTTCCTACGAGCAGTACTTC
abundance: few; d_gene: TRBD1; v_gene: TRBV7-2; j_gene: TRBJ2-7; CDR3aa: CASSLGWDSTYEQYF; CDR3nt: TGTGCCAGCAGCTTAGGATGGGACAGTACCTACGAGCAGTACTTC
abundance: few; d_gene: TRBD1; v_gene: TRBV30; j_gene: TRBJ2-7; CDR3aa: CAWSIGQGDEQYF; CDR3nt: TGTGCCTGGAGTATAGGACAGGGCGACGAGCAGTACTTC
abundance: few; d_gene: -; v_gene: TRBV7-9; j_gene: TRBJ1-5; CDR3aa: CASSLNGSNQPQHF; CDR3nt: TGTGCCAGCAGCTTAAATGGTAGCAATCAGCCCCAGCATTTT
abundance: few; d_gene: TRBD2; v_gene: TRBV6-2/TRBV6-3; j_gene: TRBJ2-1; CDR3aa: CASSYLLLAGGPDEQFF; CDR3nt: TGTGCCAGCAGTTACCTTCTACTAGCGGGGGGGCCGGATGAGCAGTTCTTC
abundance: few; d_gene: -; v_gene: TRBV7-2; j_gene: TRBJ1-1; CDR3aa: CASSFLSKREAFF; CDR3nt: TGTGCCAGCAGCTTCCTTTCCAAACGTGAAGCTTTCTTT
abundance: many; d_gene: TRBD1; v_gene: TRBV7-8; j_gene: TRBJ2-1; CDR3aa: CASSFGTASYNEQFF; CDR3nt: TGTGCCAGCAGCTTTGGGACAGCTTCCTACAATGAGCAGTTCTTC
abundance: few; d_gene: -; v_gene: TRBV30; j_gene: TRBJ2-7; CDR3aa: CAWSDERDGRFYEQYF; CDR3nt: TGTGCCTGGTCCGACGAGCGAGACGGACGCTTCTACGAGCAGTACTTC
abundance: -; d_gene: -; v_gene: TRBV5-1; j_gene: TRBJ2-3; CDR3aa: CASNPFEGLSTDTQYF; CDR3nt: TGCGCCAGCAACCCCTTCGAGGGGCTTAGCACAGATACGCAGTATTTT
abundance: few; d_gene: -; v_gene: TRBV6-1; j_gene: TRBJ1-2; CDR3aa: CASSEESLWSYGYTF; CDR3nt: TGTGCCAGCAGTGAAGAGAGCCTATGGAGCTATGGCTACACCTTC
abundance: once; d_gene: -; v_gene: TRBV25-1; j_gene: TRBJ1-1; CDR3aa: CASSEYIAAEAFF; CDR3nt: TGTGCCAGCAGTGAATATATAGCGGCTGAAGCTTTCTTT
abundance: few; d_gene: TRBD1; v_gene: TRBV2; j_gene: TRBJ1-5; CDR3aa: CASRDRGPRQPQHF; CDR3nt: TGTGCCAGCAGGGACAGGGGCCCACGTCAGCCCCAGCATTTT
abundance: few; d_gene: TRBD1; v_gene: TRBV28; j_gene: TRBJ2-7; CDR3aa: CASTTYETGVRYEQYF; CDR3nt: TGTGCCAGCACCACGTACGAGACAGGGGTAAGGTACGAGCAGTACTTC
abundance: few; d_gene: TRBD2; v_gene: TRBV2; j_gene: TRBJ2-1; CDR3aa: CASSEALPGGIGDEQFF; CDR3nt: TGTGCCAGCAGTGAAGCGCTTCCCGGGGGGATAGGGGATGAGCAGTTCTTC
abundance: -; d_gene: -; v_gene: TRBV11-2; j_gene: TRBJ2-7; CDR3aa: CASSRLSSASYEQYF; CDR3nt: TGTGCCAGCAGCCGCCTCTCTAGTGCTTCCTACGAGCAGTACTTC
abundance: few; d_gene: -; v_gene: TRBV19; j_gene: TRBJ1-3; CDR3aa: CASTTNARGPSGNTIYF; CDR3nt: TGTGCCAGTACCACCAATGCAAGGGGACCCTCTGGAAACACCATATATTTT
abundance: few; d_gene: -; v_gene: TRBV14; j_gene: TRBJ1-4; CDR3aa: CASSQDIGRRNEKLFF; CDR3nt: TGTGCCAGCAGCCAAGATATTGGACGGCGTAATGAAAAACTGTTTTTT
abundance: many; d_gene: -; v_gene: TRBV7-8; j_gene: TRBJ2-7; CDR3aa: CASSLLASGSYEQYF; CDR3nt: TGTGCCAGCAGCCTCTTGGCCTCGGGATCCTACGAGCAGTACTTC
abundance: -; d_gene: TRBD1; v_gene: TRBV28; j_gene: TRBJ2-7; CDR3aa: CASREEQGYYEQYF; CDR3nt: TGTGCCAGCAGGGAGGAACAGGGGTACTACGAGCAGTACTTC
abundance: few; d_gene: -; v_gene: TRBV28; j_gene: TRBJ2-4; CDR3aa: CASSRTSGLQGDIQYF; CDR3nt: TGTGCCAGCAGTAGAACCTCGGGACTTCAAGGGGACATTCAGTACTTC
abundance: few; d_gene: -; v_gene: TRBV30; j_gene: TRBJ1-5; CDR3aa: CAWSGDSNQPQHF; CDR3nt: TGTGCCTGGAGTGGCGATAGCAATCAGCCCCAGCATTTT
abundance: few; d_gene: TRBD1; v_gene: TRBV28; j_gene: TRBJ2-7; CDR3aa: CASSKTGGPDSYEQYF; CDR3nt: TGTGCCAGCAGCAAGACAGGGGGACCGGACTCCTACGAGCAGTACTTC
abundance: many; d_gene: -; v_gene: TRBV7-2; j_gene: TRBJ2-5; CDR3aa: CASSLEGTQYF; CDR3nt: TGTGCCAGCAGCTTAGAGGGGACCCAGTACTTC
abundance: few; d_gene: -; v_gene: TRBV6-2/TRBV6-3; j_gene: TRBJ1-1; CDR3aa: CASIGTRTEAFF; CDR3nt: TGTGCCAGCATTGGGACAAGGACTGAAGCTTTCTTT
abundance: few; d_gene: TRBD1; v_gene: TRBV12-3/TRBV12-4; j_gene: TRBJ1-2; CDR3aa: CASSEQGTYGYTF; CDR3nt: TGTGCCAGCAGTGAACAGGGGACTTATGGCTACACCTTC
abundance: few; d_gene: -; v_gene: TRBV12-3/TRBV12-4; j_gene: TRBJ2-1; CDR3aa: CASSLARVAVQGEQFF; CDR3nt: TGTGCCAGCAGTTTAGCGAGGGTAGCGGTTCAAGGTGAGCAGTTCTTC
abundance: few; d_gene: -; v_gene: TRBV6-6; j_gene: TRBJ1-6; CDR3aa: CASSAQGGSPLHF; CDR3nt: TGTGCCAGCAGTGCCCAGGGTGGATCACCCCTCCACTTT
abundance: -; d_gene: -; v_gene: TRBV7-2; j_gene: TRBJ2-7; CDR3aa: CASSFGGNDYEQYF; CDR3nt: TGTGCCAGCAGCTTCGGGGGCAACGACTACGAGCAGTACTTC
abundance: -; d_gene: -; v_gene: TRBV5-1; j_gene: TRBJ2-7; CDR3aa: CASSFEGAAYEQYF; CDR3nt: TGCGCCAGCAGCTTCGAAGGGGCAGCCTACGAGCAGTACTTC
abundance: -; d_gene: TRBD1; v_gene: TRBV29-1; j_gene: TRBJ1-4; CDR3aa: CSAWTGQNEKLFF; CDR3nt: TGCAGCGCTTGGACAGGGCAGAATGAAAAACTGTTTTTT
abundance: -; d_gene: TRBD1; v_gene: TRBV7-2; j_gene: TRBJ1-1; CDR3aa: CASSFTRTGTTEAFF; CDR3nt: TGTGCCAGCAGCTTTACTAGGACAGGGACCACTGAAGCTTTCTTT
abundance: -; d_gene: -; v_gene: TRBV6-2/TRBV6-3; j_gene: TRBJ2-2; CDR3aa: CASSYSASWGGELFF; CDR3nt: TGTGCCAGCAGTTACTCGGCTAGCTGGGGCGGGGAGCTGTTTTTT
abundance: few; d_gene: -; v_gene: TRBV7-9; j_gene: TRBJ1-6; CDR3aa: CASSLGNAGSPLHF; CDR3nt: TGTGCCAGCAGCTTAGGGAACGCTGGTTCACCCCTCCACTTT
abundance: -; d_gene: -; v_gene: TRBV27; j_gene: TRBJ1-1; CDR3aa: CASTYNLGGGGTEAFF; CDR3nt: TGTGCCAGCACCTATAACCTGGGGGGGGGAGGCACTGAAGCTTTCTTT
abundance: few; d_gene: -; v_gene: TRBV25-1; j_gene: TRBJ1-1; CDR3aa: CASSLPGAEAFF; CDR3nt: TGTGCCAGCAGCCTCCCCGGGGCTGAAGCTTTCTTT
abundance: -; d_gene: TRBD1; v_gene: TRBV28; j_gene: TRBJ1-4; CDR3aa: CASSLDRTTEVEKLFF; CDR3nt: TGTGCCAGCAGTTTGGACAGGACAACAGAGGTGGAAAAACTGTTTTTT
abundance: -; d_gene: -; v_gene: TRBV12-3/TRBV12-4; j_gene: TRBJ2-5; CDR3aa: CASSPSHVTQYF; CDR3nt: TGTGCCAGCAGTCCGAGCCATGTGACCCAGTACTTC
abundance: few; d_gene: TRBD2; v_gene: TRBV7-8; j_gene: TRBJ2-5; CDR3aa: CASSSTSGGIQETQYF; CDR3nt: TGTGCCAGCAGCTCGACTAGCGGGGGCATTCAAGAGACCCAGTACTTC
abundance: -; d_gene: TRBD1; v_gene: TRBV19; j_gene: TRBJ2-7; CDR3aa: CASTGTASYEQYF; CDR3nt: TGTGCCAGTACCGGGACAGCTTCCTACGAGCAGTACTTC
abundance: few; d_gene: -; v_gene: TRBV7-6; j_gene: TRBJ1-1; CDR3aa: CASAIGGSSEAFF; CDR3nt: TGTGCCAGCGCAATAGGGGGGAGCAGTGAAGCTTTCTTT
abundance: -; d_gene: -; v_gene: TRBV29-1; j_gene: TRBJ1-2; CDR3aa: CSVPRSIDYGYTF; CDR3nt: TGCAGCGTTCCGAGGAGTATCGACTATGGCTACACCTTC
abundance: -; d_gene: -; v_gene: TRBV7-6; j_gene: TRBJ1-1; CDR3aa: CANSTQGTEAFF; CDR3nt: TGTGCCAACAGCACACAGGGCACTGAAGCTTTCTTT
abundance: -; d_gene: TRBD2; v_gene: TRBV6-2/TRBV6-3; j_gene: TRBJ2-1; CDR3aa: CASSYSRSAGWNEQFF; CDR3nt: TGTGCCAGCAGTTACTCGAGGTCAGCGGGGTGGAATGAGCAGTTCTTC
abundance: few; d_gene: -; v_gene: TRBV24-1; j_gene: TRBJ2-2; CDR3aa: CATSDFPGDSTGELFF; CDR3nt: TGTGCCACCAGTGATTTCCCGGGGGATTCGACCGGGGAGCTGTTTTTT
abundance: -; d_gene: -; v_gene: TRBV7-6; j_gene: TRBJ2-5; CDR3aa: CASSGDGLETQYF; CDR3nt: TGTGCCAGCAGCGGAGACGGGCTTGAGACCCAGTACTTC
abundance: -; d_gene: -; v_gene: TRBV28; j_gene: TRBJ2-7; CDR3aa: CASQTRAGLSHSYEQYF; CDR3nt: TGTGCCAGCCAAACGAGGGCCGGACTATCCCATTCCTACGAGCAGTACTTC
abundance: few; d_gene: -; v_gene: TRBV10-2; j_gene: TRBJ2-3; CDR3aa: CASTRTSFTDTQYF; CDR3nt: TGCGCCAGCACCCGGACAAGCTTCACAGATACGCAGTATTTT
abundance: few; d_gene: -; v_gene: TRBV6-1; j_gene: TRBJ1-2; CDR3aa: CATHASARGRGYTF; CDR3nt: TGTGCCACCCACGCTAGTGCAAGGGGCCGCGGCTACACCTTC
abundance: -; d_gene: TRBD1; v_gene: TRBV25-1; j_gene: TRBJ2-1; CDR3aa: CASNRGLQNEQFF; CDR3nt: TGTGCCAGCAACAGGGGGCTCCAAAATGAGCAGTTCTTC
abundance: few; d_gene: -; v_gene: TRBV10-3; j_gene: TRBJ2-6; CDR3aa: CAIMIGGYSGANVLTF; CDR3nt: TGTGCCATTATGATCGGCGGCTACTCTGGGGCCAACGTCCTGACTTTC